What follows are 17 T cell receptor beta chains derived from one specimen sequenced in a study of T cell responses to AZD1222 COVID-19 vaccine. Profiled with immunoSEQ multiplex PCR; TCRdb holds only in-frame clones, not every one. The profile covers 150,000 to 190,000 clones, with about 90% appearing a single time and about a tenth taken by the ten largest. The source was peripheral blood, collected 28 days after the second AZD1222 dose. All receptors derive from an adult who received the AZD1222 COVID-19 vaccine.

The rearrangement joins TRBV5-6 to TRBJ1-3; D gene unclear. Trimming removed 1 base at V and 5 bases at J, with 7 bases between. Germline V CDR1 and CDR2: SGHDT, YYEEEE. The CDR3 is 13 amino acids. The CDR3 DNA reads TGTGCCAGCAGCTTGTTTTTTCGAAACACCATATATTTT. It translates to CASSLFFRNTIYF.

The chain joins TRBV2 to TRBJ1-2, with TRBD1 matching over 8 bases. Germline V lookup: CDR1 SNHLY, CDR2 FYNNEI. The CDR3 runs to 13 residues. V lost 8 bases and J lost 3; bases outside the gene matches: 5. The CDR3 bases are TGTGCCAGCGTCCCGGACAGGGACTATGGCTACACCTTC. Protein product: CASVPDRDYGYTF.

This clone appeared a single time. The chain employs TRBV18 and TRBJ2-7, with 9 bases lining up with TRBD1. Germline CDR1 KGHSH, CDR2 LQKENI. After removal of 3 bases from V and 5 bases from J, the junction contained 11 bases not matched to a gene. This CDR3 is built from 16 residues. The CDR3 loop is CASSPTSPGTGNEQYF. CDR3 nucleotides: TGTGCCAGCTCACCGACGAGTCCCGGGACAGGGAACGAGCAGTACTTC.

The chain combines TRBV18 with TRBJ2-1, with 7 bases identical to TRBD1. Germline V gives CDR1 KGHSH, CDR2 LQKENI. The CDR3 consists of 14 residues. V dropped 3 bases and J dropped 6; count of bases not matched to a gene: 5. CDR3 amino acids: CASSPPDRRNEQFF. CDR3 nucleotide sequence: TGTGCCAGCTCACCCCCGGACAGGCGCAATGAGCAGTTCTTC.

This rearrangement joins TRBV19 to TRBJ2-7; TRBD1 might be the D (6 bases). The CDR3 runs to 12 residues. Germline CDR1 is LNHDA and CDR2 is SQIVND (reference sequence). With 4 bases removed from V and 3 bases from J, the gap between germline ends came to 7 bases. CDR3 region: CASSRGGYEQYF. CDR3 DNA sequence: TGTGCCAGTAGTAGAGGGGGCTACGAGCAGTACTTC.

The chain combines TRBV7-9 with TRBJ2-2, with a weak D call TRBD2 (5 bases). CDR3 length equals 13 residues. Trimming removed 1 base from V and 6 bases from J, with 6 bases in between. Germline CDR1 is SEHNR and CDR2 is FQNEAQ (reference sequence). In DNA form, the CDR3 reads TGTGCCAGCAGCTTAGGAGGGTCCGGGGAGCTGTTTTTT. Its protein is CASSLGGSGELFF.

This sequence joins TRBV19 and TRBJ1-1; D remains unclear. The CDR3 sequence is 16 residues long. V was cut by 1 base and J by 5 bases, with 17 bases left in between. In germline, CDR1 is LNHDA, CDR2 SQIVND (reference sequence). The CDR3 protein is CASSIGYGERGTEAFF. The CDR3 nucleotides are TGTGCCAGTAGTATAGGTTACGGGGAAAGAGGGACTGAAGCTTTCTTT.

The genes are TRBV5-1 and TRBJ2-1; 8 positions agree with TRBD2. The germline CDR1 and CDR2 sequences are SGHRS and YFSETQ. Trimming at V came to 1 base and at J to 7 bases, leaving 7 bases not matched to a gene. CDR3 length: 15 residues. CDR3 protein: CASSLLRGAQNEQFF. In DNA form, the CDR3 reads TGCGCCAGCAGCTTGTTGCGGGGGGCTCAAAATGAGCAGTTCTTC.

The V call is TRBV6-2 or TRBV6-3, the J call TRBJ1-1, with D perhaps TRBD1 (5 bases). V lost 2 bases and J lost 8, with 12 bases in between. CDR3 length equals 13 residues. From germline, CDR1 is MNHEY and CDR2 SVGEGT. The CDR3 DNA is TGTGCCAGCAGTTACGGGGGTGCGTGGGAAGCTTTCTTT. Protein product: CASSYGGAWEAFF.

The rearrangement uses TRBV6-2 or TRBV6-3 and TRBJ2-7; the D is unclear. The CDR3 length is 12 residues. CDR1 and CDR2 from the germline V gene are MNHEY and SVGEGT. Trimming removed 6 bases at V and 1 base at J, with 7 bases between. CDR3 sequence: CASSPYSYEQYF. CDR3 bases: TGTGCCAGCAGCCCGTATTCCTACGAGCAGTACTTC.

The chain carries TRBV29-1 and TRBJ2-1, with 7 bases that match TRBD2. This CDR3 comprises 10 residues. In germline, CDR1 is SQVTM, CDR2 ANQGSEA. Germline trimming cut 4 bases from V and 9 bases from J; bases unmatched to any gene: 0. The DNA of the CDR3 is TGCAGCGTTGGCGGGAGTGAGCAGTTCTTC. As protein: CSVGGSEQFF.

The rearrangement uses TRBV6-6 and TRBJ1-3; 7 bases line up with TRBD1. CDR1 and CDR2 (germline): MNHNY, SVGAGI (reference sequence). The trim removed 6 bases at V and 4 bases at J, leaving 9 bases unmatched. This CDR3 contains 15 residues. For the CDR3, the DNA is TGTGCCAGCAGGGACGCGACAGGGAGCGGAAACACCATATATTTT. Its protein product is CASRDATGSGNTIYF.

A note on this clone: Other DNA sequences within the sample encode an identical CDR3. The chain carries TRBV7-2 and TRBJ2-7; D remains ambiguous. Trimming took 1 base from V and 1 from J, leaving 5 bases between them. The CDR3 has 13 residues. Germline assignment: CDR1 SGHTA and CDR2 FQGNSA. CDR3 amino acids: CASSLGASYEQYF. The CDR3 coding sequence is TGTGCCAGCAGCTTAGGAGCTTCCTACGAGCAGTACTTC.

V usage is TRBV14 and J usage is TRBJ2-1, with D maybe TRBD1 (7 bases). V dropped 2 bases and J dropped 0 bases, with 8 bases sitting between them. The germline CDR1 and CDR2 sequences are SGHDN and FVKESK. CDR3 length equals 15 residues. This CDR3 reads CASSQQGGSYNEQFF. For the CDR3, the DNA is TGTGCCAGCAGCCAACAGGGGGGCTCCTACAATGAGCAGTTCTTC. The full variable domain, completed using reference TRBV14 and TRBJ2-1, is EAGVTQFPSHSVIEKGQTVTLRCDPISGHDNLYWYRRVMGKEIKFLLHFVKESKQDESGMPNNRFLAERTGGTYSTLKVQPAELEDSGVYFCASSQQGGSYNEQFFGPGTRLTVL.

V and J are TRBV19 and TRBJ1-1; D not resolved. Per germline, CDR1 LNHDA and CDR2 SQIVND (reference sequence). Trimming removed 3 bases at V and 4 bases at J, with 12 bases between. This CDR3 is 14 amino acids long. The CDR3: CASSIRSSLTEAFF. The CDR3 DNA sequence: TGTGCCAGTAGTATTCGGTCTAGTCTCACTGAAGCTTTCTTT.

Concerning this clone: This sample includes further DNA sequences coding for the same CDR3. The chain uses TRBV6-5 and TRBJ1-2; TRBD1 might be the D (5 bases). The V end was cut by 8 bases, the J end by 3 bases, with 13 bases between. Germline V gene sequence: CDR1 MNHEY, CDR2 SVGAGI. The CDR3 length is 13 residues. The CDR3 DNA follows: TGTGCCAGCTCCCCCGGGGCGGACTATGGCTACACCTTC. This encodes CASSPGADYGYTF.

The chain carries TRBV28 and TRBJ1-2, with D tentatively TRBD1 (5 bases). Trimming took 9 bases from V and 2 from J, leaving 13 bases between them. The CDR3 has 13 amino acids. Germline CDR1 is MDHEN and CDR2 is SYDVKM. For the CDR3, the DNA is TGTGCCAGTAGAGAGGGGACCAACTATGGCTACACCTTC. Translation: CASREGTNYGYTF.